The present T cell receptor beta chain was sequenced within a study of shared clonotypes between healthy human individuals. The study, taken as a whole, reports: It was only blood that was sampled, and tissue repertoires likely differ.

A remark on this clone: What it recognizes is unknown.

Memory CD4+ cells were the fraction left after CD45RA+ naive selection. Clones were read by immunoSEQ multiplex PCR, and TCRdb kept only the in-frame ones, dropping some. The sample comprises around 750,000 clones, around 72% of which are singletons, and 1.5% to 2% rests with the top ten. This receptor was obtained from a woman aged 25 to 39 in good health. Sequencing was done on a sample of memory CD4+ T cells sorted from blood. Subset given: CD45RA-negative fraction.

The CDR3 loop is CASSDILGGLGYEQYF. The CDR3 DNA follows: TGTGCCAGCAGTGATATCCTCGGGGGGTTAGGCTACGAGCAGTACTTC. The V gene is TRBV6-1, the J gene TRBJ2-7; 7 nucleotides agree with TRBD2. The CDR3 runs 16 residues. Germline V gene sequence: CDR1 MNHNS, CDR2 SASEGT. V lost 3 bases, J lost 3 bases, and 11 bases stayed unmatched.